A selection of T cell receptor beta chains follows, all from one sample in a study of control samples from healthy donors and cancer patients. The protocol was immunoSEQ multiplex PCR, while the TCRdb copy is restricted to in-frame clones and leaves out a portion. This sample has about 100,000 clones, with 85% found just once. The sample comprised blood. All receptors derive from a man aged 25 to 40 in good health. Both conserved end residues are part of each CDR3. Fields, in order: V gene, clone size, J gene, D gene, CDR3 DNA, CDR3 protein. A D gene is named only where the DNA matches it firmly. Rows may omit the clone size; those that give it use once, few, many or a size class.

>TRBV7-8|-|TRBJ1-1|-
TGTGCCAGCAGCCTGGGACTGACGAACACTGAAGCTTTCTTT
CASSLGLTNTEAFF
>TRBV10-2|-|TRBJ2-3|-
TGCGCCAGCATCAACCGGGACCCAAAAACAGATACGCAGTATTTT
CASINRDPKTDTQYF
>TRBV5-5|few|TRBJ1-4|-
TGTGCCAGCAGCAGAGCAGGGGCAACTAATGAAAAACTGTTTTTT
CASSRAGATNEKLFF
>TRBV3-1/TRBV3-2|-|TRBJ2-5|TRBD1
TGTGCCAGCAGCCAGGGACAGGGGAATGGAGAGACCCAGTACTTC
CASSQGQGNGETQYF
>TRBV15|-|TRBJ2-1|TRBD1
TGTGCCACCAGCAGAGATCCCAGGGGGAGCAATGAGCAGTTCTTC
CATSRDPRGSNEQFF
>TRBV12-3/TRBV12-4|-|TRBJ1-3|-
TGTGCCAGCAGTTTGGACAGAGGAAACACCATATATTTT
CASSLDRGNTIYF
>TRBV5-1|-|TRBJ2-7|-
TGCGCCAGCAGCTTGGGACAGTCCTCCTACGAGCAGTACTTC
CASSLGQSSYEQYF
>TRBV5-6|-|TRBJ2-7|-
TGTGCCAGCAGCTTTCCAGGGCCCTACGAGCAGTACTTC
CASSFPGPYEQYF
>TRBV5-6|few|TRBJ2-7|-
TGTGCCAGCAGCTTCCCCGACTACGAGCAGTACTTC
CASSFPDYEQYF
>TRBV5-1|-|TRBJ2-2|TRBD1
TGCGCCAGCAGCGTAAGACAGGGGGCGGCCGGGGAGCTGTTTTTT
CASSVRQGAAGELFF
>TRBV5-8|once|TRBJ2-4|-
TGTGCCAGCAGCCAAGGAGGGGGCACCAAAAACATTCAGTACTTC
CASSQGGGTKNIQYF
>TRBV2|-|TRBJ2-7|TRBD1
TGTGCCAGCAGTGACGGGACAGCCACCTACGAGCAGTACTTC
CASSDGTATYEQYF
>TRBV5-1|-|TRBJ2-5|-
TGCGCCAGCAGCACGACCCAACAAGAGACCCAGTACTTC
CASSTTQQETQYF
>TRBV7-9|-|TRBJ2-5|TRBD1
TGTGCCAGCAGCCCGGGACAGGGGAGGCAAGAGACCCAGTACTTC
CASSPGQGRQETQYF
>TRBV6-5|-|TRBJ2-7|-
TGTGCCAGCAGGAGGGACCACGAGCAGTACTTC
CASRRDHEQYF
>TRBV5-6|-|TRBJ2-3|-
TGTGCCAGCAGCTGGCTCCGAAGCCCGTCCACAGATACGCAGTATTTT
CASSWLRSPSTDTQYF
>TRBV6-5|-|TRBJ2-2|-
TGTGCCAGCATCCCACTCAGAATGAACACCGGGGAGCTGTTTTTT
CASIPLRMNTGELFF
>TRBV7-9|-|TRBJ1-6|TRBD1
TGTGCCAGCAGCACTGGACAGGGGTATAATTCACCCCTCCACTTT
CASSTGQGYNSPLHF
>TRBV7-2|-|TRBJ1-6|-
TGTGCCAGCAGCTTGCAGGGGAGCTCCTATAATTCACCCCTCCACTTT
CASSLQGSSYNSPLHF
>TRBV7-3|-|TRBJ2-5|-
TGTGCCAGCAGCTTAATAGCAGGGGCAGAGACCCAGTACTTC
CASSLIAGAETQYF
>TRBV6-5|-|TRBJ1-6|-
TGTGCCAGCAGTTATTCCCAGAGCTCCTATAATTCACCCCTCCACTTT
CASSYSQSSYNSPLHF
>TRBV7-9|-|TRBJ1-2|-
TGTGCCAGCAGCTCACAGGGAGACTATGGCTACACCTTC
CASSSQGDYGYTF
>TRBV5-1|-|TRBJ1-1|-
TGCGCCAGCAGCATGGGGCAGATCACTGAAGCTTTCTTT
CASSMGQITEAFF
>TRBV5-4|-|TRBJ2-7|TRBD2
TGTGCCAGCAGCGGCCGGGGGGGCGGGGACTCCTACGAGCAGTACTTC
CASSGRGGGDSYEQYF
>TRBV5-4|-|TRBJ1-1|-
TGTGCCAGCAGCTTGGGGGAGGGACCCACTGAAGCTTTCTTT
CASSLGEGPTEAFF
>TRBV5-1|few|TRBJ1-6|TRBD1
TGCGCCAGCAGCTGGGGGGACAGGGCCTATAATTCACCCCTCCACTTT
CASSWGDRAYNSPLHF
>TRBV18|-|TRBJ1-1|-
TGTGCCAGCTCACCCGGTAGAGACACGGCGGCTTTCTTT
CASSPGRDTAAFF
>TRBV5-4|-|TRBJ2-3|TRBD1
TGTGCCAGCAGTTCACAGGGGGCGGACACGCAGTATTTT
CASSSQGADTQYF
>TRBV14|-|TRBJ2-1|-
TGTGCCAGCAGCCAAGAGCTAGTTCTTTCCGAGCAGTTCTTC
CASSQELVLSEQFF
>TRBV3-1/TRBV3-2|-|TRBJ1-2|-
TGTGCCAGCAGCCAAGTTAGGGCGTCCGGACCCAACTATGGCTACACCTTC
CASSQVRASGPNYGYTF
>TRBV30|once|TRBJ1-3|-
TGTGCCTGGAGTGCTGGCGGGTTCTCTGGAAACACCATATATTTT
CAWSAGGFSGNTIYF
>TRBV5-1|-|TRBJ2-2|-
TGCGCCAGCAGCTTGTCACGGTTGTACGCGAACACCGGGGAGCTGTTTTTT
CASSLSRLYANTGELFF
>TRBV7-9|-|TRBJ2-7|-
TGTGCCAGCAGCTTAAGCTCCCAGGGACCCTACGAGCAGTACTTC
CASSLSSQGPYEQYF
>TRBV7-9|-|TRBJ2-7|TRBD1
TGTGCCAGCAGCTCCGGGACAGGAGCCTACGAGCAGTACTTC
CASSSGTGAYEQYF
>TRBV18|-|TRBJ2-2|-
TGTGCCAGCTCACCTCGCACGGGGACCCATGAGGAGCTGTTTTTT
CASSPRTGTHEELFF
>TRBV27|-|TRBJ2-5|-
TGTGCCAGCAGTTTAACACCTAGGGCAAGGGACCAAGAGACCCAGTACTTC
CASSLTPRARDQETQYF
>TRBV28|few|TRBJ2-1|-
TGTGCCAGCAGTTTTTCCCCCCCCGCCTCCTACAATGAGCAGTTCTTC
CASSFSPPASYNEQFF
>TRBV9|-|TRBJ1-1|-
TGTGCCAGCAGCGTGGGGGGTGTGAACACTGAAGCTTTCTTT
CASSVGGVNTEAFF
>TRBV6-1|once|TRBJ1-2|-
TGTGCCAGCAGTGAAGCGCCCGGGGCGCGCGGCTACACCTTC
CASSEAPGARGYTF
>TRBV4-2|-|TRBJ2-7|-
TGTGCCAGCAGCCAGACCGCTGGGACCTACGAGCAGTACTTC
CASSQTAGTYEQYF
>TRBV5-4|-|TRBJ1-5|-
TGTGCCAGCAGCTTGGACAGTCATCAGCCCCAGCATTTT
CASSLDSHQPQHF
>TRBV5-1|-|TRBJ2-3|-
TGCGCCAGCAGCTGGGGGGCCAACACAGATACGCAGTATTTT
CASSWGANTDTQYF
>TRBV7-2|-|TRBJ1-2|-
TGTGCCAGCAGCTTAAGGTCAGGAGAGGGCTACACCTTC
CASSLRSGEGYTF
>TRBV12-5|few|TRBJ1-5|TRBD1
TGTGCTAGTGGTTTGAAGGCAGGGGGACTTAACTATCAGCCCCAGCATTTT
CASGLKAGGLNYQPQHF
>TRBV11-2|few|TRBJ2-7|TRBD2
TGTGCCAGCAGGCTAGCGGGAGCACGCGAGCAGTACTTC
CASRLAGAREQYF
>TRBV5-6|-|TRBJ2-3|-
TGTGCCAGCAACGAACCGTCGAGGGACCCCACAGATACGCAGTATTTT
CASNEPSRDPTDTQYF
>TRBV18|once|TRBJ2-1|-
TGTGCCAGCTCATCGTCTAGAAATGAGCAGTTCTTC
CASSSSRNEQFF